The rows below give T cell receptor beta chains drawn from one sample of a study of CD4 T cells in relation to SARS-CoV-2 and coronaviruses. For these TCRs, the target antigens are not known. Measured with immunoSEQ multiplex PCR; TCRdb has only the in-frame clones, and not every one. The sample includes 20,000 to 25,000 clones, around 70% of them seen just once. Sequenced: CD4+ T cells from PBMCs, cultured in vitro. Every receptor here comes from a human donor in good health. Both conserved end residues are part of each CDR3. Each record gives: V gene, CDR3 length, J gene, clone size, D gene, CDR3 DNA, CDR3 protein. D genes are given only for firm matches. Clone size, where shown, is once, few, many, or a class for clones that have expanded.

>TRBV5-5|15|TRBJ1-1|few|NA
TGTGCCAGCAGCTTTGTCCCCGAGTCGGTGGGGGAAGCTTTCTTT
CASSFVPESVGEAFF
>TRBV6-5|15|TRBJ1-5|NA|NA
TGTGCCAGCAGTTATCGAGGTCCTAGCAATCAGCCCCAGCATTTT
CASSYRGPSNQPQHF
>TRBV18|16|TRBJ2-5|NA|TRBD1
TGTGCCAGCTCACCACCGACAGGGGGCCGGCGCGAGACCCAGTACTTC
CASSPPTGGRRETQYF
>TRBV6-1|16|TRBJ1-5|NA|TRBD1
TGTGCCAGCAGTGCGAAGGACAGGTCTGGTAATCAGCCCCAGCATTTT
CASSAKDRSGNQPQHF
>TRBV5-6|16|TRBJ2-1|few|TRBD2
TGTGCCAGCAGCTTGAGGACTAGCGGGAAATACAATGAGCAGTTCTTC
CASSLRTSGKYNEQFF
>TRBV7-2|12|TRBJ1-2|NA|NA
TGTGCCAGCAGCTTTAATTTCTATGGCTACACCTTC
CASSFNFYGYTF
>TRBV10-1|13|TRBJ2-3|NA|TRBD2
TGCGCCAGCAGCGGCGGGGGTCTAGATACGCAGTATTTT
CASSGGGLDTQYF
>TRBV7-9|15|TRBJ2-2|few|NA
TGTGCCAGCACCCTGTGGCTCCTAAAGGAAAGGGAGCTGTTTTTT
CASTLWLLKERELFF
>TRBV4-3|13|TRBJ2-5|NA|NA
TGCGCCAGCAGCCAAGAGTACCAAGAGACCCAGTACTTC
CASSQEYQETQYF
>TRBV7-9|14|TRBJ2-5|NA|NA
TGTGCCAGCAGCTTAAGACAGGCTCAAGAGACCCAGTACTTC
CASSLRQAQETQYF
>TRBV5-1|17|TRBJ1-2|once|NA
TGCGCCAGCACGCCGGAGGTCCCGGGAATGACCCCCTATGGCTACACCTTC
CASTPEVPGMTPYGYTF
>TRBV4-1|15|TRBJ2-3|NA|TRBD2
TGCGCCAGCAGGGGACTAGCGCGGAGCACAGATACGCAGTATTTT
CASRGLARSTDTQYF
>TRBV27|16|TRBJ1-3|large|TRBD1
TGTGCCAGCAGTATGACAGGGGTAGCCTCTGGAAACACCATATATTTT
CASSMTGVASGNTIYF
>TRBV4-1|13|TRBJ1-6|few|NA
TGCGCCAGCAGCCAGTTCTACGGTTCACCCCTCCACTTT
CASSQFYGSPLHF
>TRBV5-1|13|TRBJ2-1|NA|NA
TGCGCCAGCAGCGCAACCAGTATACAAGAGCAGTTCTTC
CASSATSIQEQFF
>TRBV7-2|12|TRBJ2-1|few|NA
TGTGCCAGCAGCTCTCTGGACAATGAGCAGTTCTTC
CASSSLDNEQFF